The 12 T cell receptor beta chains listed next were all sequenced from one sample in a study of T cell responses to AZD1222 COVID-19 vaccine. Clones were sequenced by immunoSEQ multiplex PCR, and TCRdb holds only the in-frame ones, with some missing. Among some 120,000 clones, approximately 86% were seen once, and the ten largest hold approximately 6%. This sample comprised peripheral blood, obtained 28 days after the second AZD1222 dose. The receptors here all came from an adult who received the AZD1222 COVID-19 vaccine.

A word on this clone: One end of the junction is discordant with germline, which a read error may explain. This chain uses TRBV7-7 with TRBJ2-5; 7 bases line up with TRBD2. Germline V gene sequence: CDR1 SSHAT, CDR2 FNYEAQ (reference sequence). The CDR3 extends over 14 amino acids. The CDR3 is CASSARGREGTQYF. The CDR3 DNA reads TGTGCTAGCAGCGCTCGGGGCAGGGAGGGGACCCAGTACTTC.

This clone was seen a few times. The chain uses TRBV30 and TRBJ1-5, with D possibly TRBD1 on 5 matching bases. V gave up 2 bases and J gave up 6 bases, with 11 bases separating them. There are 13 residues in the CDR3. Looked up from germline, CDR1 is GTSNPN and CDR2 is SVGIG (reference sequence). The CDR3 sequence: CAWSKRGRQPQHF. In DNA form, the CDR3 reads TGTGCCTGGAGTAAGAGGGGCCGTCAGCCCCAGCATTTT. Full variable domain (outside the CDR3, taken from reference TRBV30 and TRBJ1-5): SQTIHQWPATLVQPVGSPLSLECTVEGTSNPNLYWYRQAAGRGLQLLFYSVGIGQISSEVPQNLSASRPQDRQFILSSKKLLLSDSGFYLCAWSKRGRQPQHFGDGTRLSIL.

The chain joins TRBV19 to TRBJ1-1, with 7 bases that match TRBD1. V gave up 5 bases and J gave up 6 bases; unmatched junction bases: 12. Looked up from germline, CDR1 is LNHDA and CDR2 is SQIVND (reference sequence). This CDR3 spans 15 amino acids. CDR3 nucleotides: TGTGCCAGTAGTGCCGCCTCGACAGGGCTTCCTGAAGCTTTCTTT. This translates into CASSAASTGLPEAFF.

This rearrangement joins TRBV7-2 to TRBJ2-5; 7 bases line up with TRBD1. Germline assignment: CDR1 SGHTA and CDR2 FQGNSA. The length of the CDR3 is 14 residues. Trimming took 5 bases from V and 2 from J; bases not matched to a gene: 5. The CDR3 protein is CASSTDRIQETQYF. CDR3 in DNA: TGTGCCAGCAGCACGGACAGGATACAAGAGACCCAGTACTTC.

This chain links TRBV5-1 with TRBJ2-2; the D call may be TRBD1 or TRBD2 (5 bases each). The germline CDR1 and CDR2 sequences are SGHRS and YFSETQ. Between the trimmed V and J ends, which lost 0 bases and 1 base, there was a span of 16 bases. The length of the CDR3 is 18 residues. This CDR3 is CASSLVRRGQLNTGELFF. CDR3 in DNA: TGCGCCAGCAGCTTGGTAAGACGGGGCCAATTGAACACCGGGGAGCTGTTTTTT. The variable domain in full, with the rest retrieved from reference TRBV5-1 and TRBJ2-2, is KAGVTQTPRYLIKTRGQQVTLSCSPISGHRSVSWYQQTPGQGLQFLFEYFSETQRNKGNFPGRFSGRQFSNSRSEMNVSTLELGDSALYLCASSLVRRGQLNTGELFFGEGSRLTVL.

This sequence joins TRBV7-2 and TRBJ1-5; unclear D gene. The CDR3 covers 13 residues. Trimming took off 0 bases at V and 4 bases at J, with 4 bases between the two ends. CDR1 is SGHTA, CDR2 FQGNSA, per germline. DNA for the CDR3: TGTGCCAGCAGCTTAGCGTGGAATCAGCCCCAGCATTTT. As protein: CASSLAWNQPQHF.

The chain uses TRBV10-3 and TRBJ2-2; tentatively, D is TRBD1 (5 bases). The germline V gene has CDR1 ENHRY and CDR2 SYGVKD. The CDR3 sequence is 14 residues long. V gave up 6 bases and J gave up 7 bases, with 15 bases separating them. In nucleotides, the CDR3 is TGTGCCATCAGCAGCAGGGTAGGGGACGGGGAGCTGTTTTTT. Translation gives CAISSRVGDGELFF.

This clone is a singleton in its sample. The chain employs TRBV28 and TRBJ1-2, with a possible D match to TRBD1 (6 bases). The V and J ends lost 6 bases and 5 bases respectively, with 13 bases between them. The CDR3 spans 13 residues. Germline CDR1 reads MDHEN; CDR2 reads SYDVKM. CDR3 amino acids: CASRAQGSYGYTF. CDR3 nucleotides: TGTGCCAGCAGGGCACAGGGTTCATATGGCTACACCTTC.

The genes are TRBV9 and TRBJ2-5; 9 bases agree with TRBD1. This CDR3 spans 14 amino acids. The germline gives CDR1 SGDLS, CDR2 YYNGEE. With V trimmed by 0 bases and J by 5 bases, 2 bases remained unmatched. The CDR3 nucleotides read TGTGCCAGCAGCGTAGACAGGGGGCTTGAGACCCAGTACTTC. Translating it yields CASSVDRGLETQYF. Looking up the rest from reference TRBV9 and TRBJ2-5 gives the full variable domain: DSGVTQTPKHLITATGQRVTLRCSPRSGDLSVYWYQQSLDQGLQFLIQYYNGEERAKGNILERFSAQQFPDLHSELNLSSLELGDSALYFCASSVDRGLETQYFGPGTRLLVL.

The chain links TRBV7-8 to TRBJ2-3, with TRBD1 identical over 8 bases. V trimming: 1 base; J trimming: 1 base; junction bases outside the gene matches: 7. Germline values: CDR1 SGHVS, CDR2 FQNEAQ. This CDR3 contains 17 residues. The DNA for the CDR3 is TGTGCCAGCAGCTTAGTTCTGTCAGGGGGCGGCACAGATACGCAGTATTTT. Protein sequence: CASSLVLSGGGTDTQYF.

The sample holds one count of this clone. The genes are TRBV21-1 and TRBJ1-6; TRBD1, the table's D call, was not compared with the DNA. TRBV21-1 is flagged as a pseudogene. The CDR3 runs to 13 residues. CDR3 nucleotide sequence: TGTGCCAGCAGCCGGGACAGAAGGGTAGTGGACCACTTT. Protein: CASSRDRRVVDHF.

The V gene is TRBV6-5, the J gene TRBJ1-2; D remains unclear. The CDR3 runs 13 residues. Per germline, CDR1 MNHEY and CDR2 SVGAGI. V was clipped by 6 bases and J by 7 bases, with 15 bases between them. This chain's CDR3 is CASSPQFALGYTF. The CDR3 DNA reads TGTGCCAGCAGCCCGCAGTTTGCGCTTGGCTACACCTTC.